The next 27 T cell receptor beta chains were all read from a single sample in a study of cytomegalovirus exposure and HLA in healthy donors. Assay: immunoSEQ multiplex PCR; the TCRdb copy retains only in-frame clones and omits some. This table has about 330,000 clones, approximately 90% appearing once. Input material: PBMCs. These receptors were obtained from a woman aged 25 to 39 in good health and CMV-seropositive.

On this clone: Different DNA sequences within this sample yield the same CDR3. The CDR3 coding sequence is TGTGCCAGCAGTTTAGGTACAGGGTACGAGCAGTACTTC. This translates into CASSLGTGYEQYF. The V and J genes are TRBV27 and TRBJ2-7; maybe TRBD1 (6 bases). V was pared by 2 bases and J by 4 bases, with 9 bases between. Germline-derived CDR1 and CDR2 are MNHEY and SMNVEV (reference sequence). This CDR3 is 13 amino acids long.

The chain combines TRBV7-3 with TRBJ1-1; no firm D call. Trimming removed 3 bases from V and 0 bases from J, with 5 bases in between. The germline V gene encodes CDR1 SGHTA and CDR2 FQGTGA. CDR3 length equals 13 residues. The CDR3 DNA sequence: TGTGCCAGCAGCTTTGATATGAACACTGAAGCTTTCTTT. This gives the protein CASSFDMNTEAFF.

CDR3 DNA: TGTGCCAGCAACGACGGCACTGAAGCTTTCTTT. Translation: CASNDGTEAFF. This chain links TRBV5-6 with TRBJ1-1; D call uncertain. Germline values: CDR1 SGHDT, CDR2 YYEEEE. The germline V and J ends were trimmed by 6 bases and 4 bases, with 7 bases remaining between them. The CDR3 extends over 11 amino acids. The full variable domain, with the rest looked up from reference TRBV5-6 and TRBJ1-1, is DAGVTQSPTHLIKTRGQQVTLRCSPKSGHDTVSWYQQALGQGPQFIFQYYEEEERQRGNFPDRFSGHQFPNYSSELNVNALLLGDSALYLCASNDGTEAFFGQGTRLTVV.

V and J are TRBV5-1 and TRBJ1-1; no firm D call. The CDR3 has 14 amino acids. CDR1 is SGHRS and CDR2 is YFSETQ in the germline V gene. V was cut by 0 bases and J by 8 bases, with 14 bases left in between. In DNA form, the CDR3 reads TGCGCCAGCAGCTTGGCTGCTTCCCCAGGCGAAGCTTTCTTT. This gives the protein CASSLAASPGEAFF.

This chain links TRBV18 with TRBJ2-1; 7 bases fit TRBD1. Germline assignment: CDR1 KGHSH and CDR2 LQKENI. The V gene end was trimmed by 3 bases and the J gene end by 9 bases; junction bases not matched to a gene: 8. This CDR3 contains 14 residues. CDR3 in amino acids: CASSPKRGQGEQFF. CDR3 nucleotides: TGTGCCAGCTCACCCAAGAGGGGGCAAGGTGAGCAGTTCTTC.

This clone was seen just once. The chain carries TRBV29-1 and TRBJ1-5; D remains unclear. The germline V gene encodes CDR1 SQVTM and CDR2 ANQGSEA. Trimming cost V 0 bases and J 5 bases, with 5 bases left between them. The CDR3 extends over 12 amino acids. The CDR3 DNA sequence: TGCAGCGTTGAAGAAGGTGATCAGCCCCAGCATTTT. This codes for CSVEEGDQPQHF.

The chain uses TRBV7-8 and TRBJ2-3; D is uncertain. The CDR3 length is 13 residues. The germline V gene encodes CDR1 SGHVS and CDR2 FQNEAQ. The V end lost 5 bases, the J end lost 6 bases, and 12 bases lay between the germline ends. The CDR3 DNA is TGTGCCAGCAGCCTTGGCCCTGGGGATACGCAGTATTTT. Translating gives CASSLGPGDTQYF.

The chain employs TRBV27 and TRBJ1-4, with 8 bases fitting TRBD1. CDR3 length equals 14 residues. Trimming cost V 6 bases and J 1 base; bases outside gene matches: 1. The germline V gene has CDR1 MNHEY and CDR2 SMNVEV (reference sequence). DNA for the CDR3: TGTGCCAGCAGCACAGGGGGAACTAATGAAAAACTGTTTTTT. It is translated as CASSTGGTNEKLFF.

The V and J genes are TRBV5-1 and TRBJ2-5, with D perhaps TRBD2 (6 bases). Germline assignment: CDR1 SGHRS and CDR2 YFSETQ. Deletions cut 4 bases from V and 5 bases from J, with 21 bases between. The CDR3 spans 16 residues. The CDR3 spells CASSRITSSLKETQYF. CDR3 DNA sequence: TGCGCCAGCAGCCGCATAACTAGCTCCCTTAAGGAGACCCAGTACTTC.

V is TRBV4-3 and J is TRBJ2-5, with 7 bases that match TRBD2. Trimming took 1 base from V and 7 from J; bases not matched to a gene: 12. Germline CDR1 is LGHNA and CDR2 is YSLEER. The CDR3 runs to 16 residues. CDR3 sequence reads: CASSQGGGYLVGTQYF. The CDR3 bases are TGCGCCAGCAGCCAAGGGGGGGGGTACTTAGTTGGGACCCAGTACTTC.

J is TRBJ1-2 and V is TRBV12-5; D call uncertain. Germline V gives CDR1 LGHNT, CDR2 FRNRAP. Trimming removed 6 bases at V and 7 bases at J, with 9 bases between. The CDR3 has 11 residues. CDR3 amino acids: CASGNPPGYTF. The CDR3 nucleotides are TGTGCTAGTGGGAATCCCCCTGGCTACACCTTC.

This rearrangement joins TRBV6-4 to TRBJ1-5; no clear D gene. Trimming pared 1 base from V and 6 bases from J, leaving 4 bases between. Germline V gene lookup returns CDR1 MRHNA and CDR2 SNTAGT. CDR3 size: 12 residues. CDR3 nucleotide sequence: TGTGCCAGCAGTGACTACGGTCAGCCCCAGCATTTT. Translated: CASSDYGQPQHF.

The V and J genes are TRBV30 and TRBJ2-1; TRBD2 matches 8 bases. There are 14 residues in the CDR3. The V segment lost 0 bases and the J segment 12 bases; nucleotides outside the gene matches: 10. Germline V lookup: CDR1 GTSNPN, CDR2 SVGIG (reference sequence). CDR3 sequence (DNA): TGTGCCTGGAGTGTCCTAACTTCGACTAGCGCGCAGTTCTTC. Translating gives CAWSVLTSTSAQFF. The full variable domain, rest sourced from reference TRBV30 and TRBJ2-1, is SQTIHQWPATLVQPVGSPLSLECTVEGTSNPNLYWYRQAAGRGLQLLFYSVGIGQISSEVPQNLSASRPQDRQFILSSKKLLLSDSGFYLCAWSVLTSTSAQFFGPGTRLTVL.

The CDR3 is CASSLRRGGYNEQFF. The CDR3 coding sequence is TGTGCCAGCAGCCTTCGGAGGGGCGGCTACAATGAGCAGTTCTTC. This chain links TRBV7-2 with TRBJ2-1; TRBD2 might be the D (6 bases). Trimming cost V 5 bases and J 3 bases, with 14 bases left between them. The germline V gene has CDR1 SGHTA and CDR2 FQGNSA. CDR3 length: 15 residues.

The count of this clone is one. This sequence joins TRBV25-1 and TRBJ1-3, with 9 positions matching TRBD1. V shed 4 bases and J 0 bases; nucleotides not matched to a gene: 7. Germline-derived CDR1 and CDR2 are MGHDK and SYGVNS. CDR3 length: 17 residues. The DNA for the CDR3 is TGTGCCAGCAGTGGGGGACAGGGCAGCTTCTCTGGAAACACCATATATTTT. It encodes CASSGGQGSFSGNTIYF.

The J gene is TRBJ2-7, the V gene TRBV6-1, with TRBD1 matching 11 bases. With 4 bases clipped from V and 2 bases from J, the junction kept 1 base outside the gene matches. This CDR3 contains 14 residues. Germline assignment: CDR1 MNHNS and CDR2 SASEGT. The CDR3 reads CASSGDRGAYEQYF. DNA of the CDR3: TGTGCCAGCAGTGGGGACAGGGGGGCCTACGAGCAGTACTTC.

The chain joins TRBV5-6 to TRBJ1-1, with D perhaps matching TRBD1 (6 bases). V lost 0 bases to trimming and J lost 1 base, with 13 bases between them. Germline values: CDR1 SGHDT, CDR2 YYEEEE. The CDR3 contains 16 residues. The CDR3 loop reads CASSLVFWTANTEAFF. Here the CDR3 DNA reads TGTGCCAGCAGCTTGGTTTTTTGGACAGCGAACACTGAAGCTTTCTTT.

CDR3 loop: CASSVQGQAPTDTQYF. In nucleotides, the CDR3 is TGTGCCAGCAGTGTCCAGGGACAGGCCCCCACAGATACGCAGTATTTT. The chain has TRBV6-1 and TRBJ2-3, with 8 bases identical to TRBD1. Germline-derived CDR1 and CDR2 are MNHNS and SASEGT. The CDR3 is 16 amino acids. The V and J ends lost 4 bases and 2 bases, in that order; junction bases with no gene match: 8.

The chain carries TRBV19 and TRBJ1-2; D ambiguous. The CDR3 covers 12 residues. Per the germline V gene, CDR1 is LNHDA and CDR2 is SQIVND (reference sequence). Between the trimmed V and J ends, which lost 11 bases and 7 bases, there was a span of 17 bases. The CDR3 here is CAGGKEEVGYTF. The CDR3 DNA reads TGTGCCGGAGGCAAGGAGGAGGTTGGCTACACCTTC.

The chain has TRBV7-9 and TRBJ2-7; tentative D call: TRBD2 (5 bases). The germline V gene encodes CDR1 SEHNR and CDR2 FQNEAQ (reference sequence). The CDR3 covers 15 residues. Deletions cut 5 bases from V and 0 bases from J, with 14 bases between. CDR3 nucleotides: TGTGCCAGCAGCCGGATTGGAGGAAGCTCCTACGAGCAGTACTTC. As protein: CASSRIGGSSYEQYF.

This rearrangement joins TRBV19 to TRBJ2-2; TRBD1 matches at 8 bases. There are 17 residues in the CDR3. The J segment lost 7 bases and the V segment lost 5 bases, leaving 15 bases of the junction unmatched. Looked up from germline, CDR1 is LNHDA and CDR2 is SQIVND (reference sequence). The CDR3 DNA follows: TGTGCCAGTAGTCCCTCTTTTAGAGACAGGGGTTTCGGGGAGCTGTTTTTT. Encoded protein: CASSPSFRDRGFGELFF.

This clone was observed a few times. In DNA form, the CDR3 reads TGTGCCAGCAGTGACCAGGGTTTCTATCAGCCCCAGCATTTT. It is translated as CASSDQGFYQPQHF. The chain links TRBV6-1 to TRBJ1-5; a possible D gene is TRBD1 (5 bases). In germline, CDR1 is MNHNS, CDR2 SASEGT. This CDR3 has 14 residues. Between the trimmed V and J ends, which lost 3 bases and 5 bases, there was a span of 11 bases.

The chain couples TRBV27 to TRBJ1-2; D remains unclear. V lost 6 bases, J lost 2 bases, and 19 bases lay in between. Germline V CDR1 and CDR2: MNHEY, SMNVEV (reference sequence). The CDR3 is 16 amino acids. CDR3 DNA sequence: TGTGCCAGCAGCATGGGAGCGGCAGAGACCAACTATGGCTACACCTTC. Its translation: CASSMGAAETNYGYTF.

The V call is TRBV2, the J call TRBJ2-5; 8 nucleotides line up with TRBD2. Germline CDR1 is SNHLY and CDR2 is FYNNEI. The V segment lost 7 bases and the J segment 5 bases; nucleotides outside the gene matches: 3. This CDR3 comprises 12 residues. CDR3 DNA: TGTGCCAGCATAGCGGGGCGGGAGACCCAGTACTTC. Protein sequence: CASIAGRETQYF. Full variable domain (rest looked up from reference TRBV2 and TRBJ2-5): EPEVTQTPSHQVTQMGQEVILRCVPISNHLYFYWYRQILGQKVEFLVSFYNNEISEKSEIFDDQFSVERPDGSNFTLKIRSTKLEDSAMYFCASIAGRETQYFGPGTRLLVL.

This clone was recorded only once. CDR3 amino acids: CASSPVAGATNTGELFF. Written as DNA, the CDR3 is TGTGCCAGCTCACCCGTAGCGGGGGCTACGAACACCGGGGAGCTGTTTTTT. The chain has TRBV18 and TRBJ2-2, with 9 bases aligning to TRBD2. This CDR3 contains 17 residues. The V gene end was trimmed by 3 bases and the J gene end by 0 bases; junction bases not matched to a gene: 5. Per germline, CDR1 KGHSH and CDR2 LQKENI.

This chain uses TRBV7-3 with TRBJ1-2; maybe TRBD1 (6 bases). The germline V gene has CDR1 SGHTA and CDR2 FQGTGA. The germline V and J ends were trimmed by 5 bases and 8 bases, with 15 bases remaining between them. The CDR3 spans 13 residues. The CDR3 loop is CASSQQGGRGYTF. The CDR3 coding sequence is TGTGCCAGCAGCCAACAGGGAGGGCGCGGCTACACCTTC.

Remarks on this clone: Within the sample, other DNA sequences also encode this same CDR3. The chain employs TRBV30 and TRBJ1-5, with D hard to call. Germline-derived CDR1 and CDR2 are GTSNPN and SVGIG (reference sequence). CDR3 length equals 13 residues. Between the trimmed V and J ends, which lost 0 bases and 2 bases, there was a span of 5 bases. The CDR3 loop reads CAWSVGGNQPQHF. CDR3 coding DNA: TGTGCCTGGAGTGTAGGCGGCAATCAGCCCCAGCATTTT.